This T cell receptor (beta chain) was captured by sequencing in a study of blood T cell repertoires in COVID-19 (dated by TCRdb to about 2020). Regarding the study in general: Samples from collaborators originated in the United States, Italy and Spain and spanned both the acute and convalescent phases of COVID-19. The material from the prospective study consisted of cDNA or gDNA derived from T cells, B-cell-depleted T cells, or PBMCs. Subjects who had been exposed to COVID-19, were actively infected with it, or had recovered from it provided the deeply sampled blood TCRbeta repertoires that made up the dataset. The repertoires were released in a freely available public database meant as a resource for research on the immune response to SARS-CoV-2. The samples were drawn from two sources: the first 160 participants of the ongoing ImmuneRACE study, and fewer than 1,500 subjects contributed by 6 global collaborators. A de-identified subject ID, COVID-19 status, age in years and sex were almost always included in the sample metadata. Where available, HLA class I and class II types were taken from metadata supplied by the sample provider and were not determined by assay-based typing.

What the authors observed across the whole study: How much clinical and demographic metadata was included differed by source and by participant, and the metadata was provided uncurated.

A remark on this clone: Its antigen is unknown. No much larger clonotype is one base removed from it; base qualities were not supplied.

CDR1 is given as MNHEY and CDR2 as SVGAGI, both from the germline V gene. V is reduced by 5 bases and J by 0 bases, leaving a spacing of 4 bases between them. There are 12 amino acids in the CDR3, from cysteine to phenylalanine inclusive. CDR3 DNA is the only sequence kept; it has 36 bases, read in frame from the first base. The immunoSEQ Assay, a bias-controlled multiplex PCR, was used to amplify TCRbeta CDR3 regions from genomic DNA. Turning to the authors' computational methods: Within the assay, amplification of reference gene primers was used to estimate how many nucleated cells each sample contained. To quantify the absolute abundance of each unique TCRbeta CDR3 rearrangement, sequence reads were collapsed and filtered. For each sample, productive Simpson clonality was calculated as the square root of Simpson's diversity index over productive rearrangements. The immuneACCESS repertoire file appears here via TCRdb, limited to in-frame rearrangements. These files lack a portion of the clones; in checked studies, under half of the deficit traces to unresolved V genes, and the cause of the others is not known. V and J calls and clone size are copied from that table; D and trimming were computed from the DNA. The sample table holds 100,000 to 130,000 clones, of which over 60% were seen once. Approximately 4.3% of the sample belongs to the ten largest clones.

The collaborating institutions used their own protocols to collect whole blood in K2EDTA tubes. For TCRbeta analysis, collaborator samples were shipped as frozen whole blood, as isolated PBMCs, or as DNA extracted from either sample type. This receptor chain uses TRBV6-5 and TRBJ1-2; the D gene assignment is ambiguous. The TCR originated in a man in his 70s with acute or convalescent COVID-19. Sequencing was done on a sample of peripheral blood. The CDR3 region: CASSQTNYGYTF. The DNA is as follows: TGTGCCAGCAGTCAGACTAACTATGGCTACACCTTC.